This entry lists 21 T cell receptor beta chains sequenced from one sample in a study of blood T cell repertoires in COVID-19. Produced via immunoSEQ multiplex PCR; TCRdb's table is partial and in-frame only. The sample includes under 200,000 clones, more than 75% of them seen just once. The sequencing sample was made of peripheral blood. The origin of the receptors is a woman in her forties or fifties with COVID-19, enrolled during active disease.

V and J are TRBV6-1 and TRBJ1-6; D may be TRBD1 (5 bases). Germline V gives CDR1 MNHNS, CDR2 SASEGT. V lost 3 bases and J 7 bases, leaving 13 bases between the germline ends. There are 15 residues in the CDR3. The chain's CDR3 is CASSEGGGGNSPLHF. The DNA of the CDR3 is TGTGCCAGCAGTGAGGGGGGGGGAGGCAATTCACCCCTCCACTTT.

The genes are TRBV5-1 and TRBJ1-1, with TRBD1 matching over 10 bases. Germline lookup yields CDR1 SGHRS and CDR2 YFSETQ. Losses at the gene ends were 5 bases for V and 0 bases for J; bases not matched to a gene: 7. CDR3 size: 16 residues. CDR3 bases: TGCGCCAGCAGAGGGGGACAGGGGTTCATGAACACTGAAGCTTTCTTT. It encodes CASRGGQGFMNTEAFF.

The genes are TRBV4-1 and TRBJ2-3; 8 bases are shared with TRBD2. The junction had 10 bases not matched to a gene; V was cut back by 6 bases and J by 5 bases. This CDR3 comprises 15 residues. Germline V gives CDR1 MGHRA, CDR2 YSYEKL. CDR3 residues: CASSPQGLAGDTQYF. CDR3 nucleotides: TGCGCCAGCAGTCCCCAAGGGCTAGCGGGAGATACGCAGTATTTT.

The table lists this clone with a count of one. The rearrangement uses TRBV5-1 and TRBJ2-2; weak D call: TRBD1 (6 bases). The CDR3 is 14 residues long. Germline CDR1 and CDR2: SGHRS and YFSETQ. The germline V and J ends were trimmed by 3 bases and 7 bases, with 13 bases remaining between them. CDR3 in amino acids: CASSWPQGSGELFF. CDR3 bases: TGCGCCAGCAGCTGGCCACAGGGCAGCGGGGAGCTGTTTTTT.

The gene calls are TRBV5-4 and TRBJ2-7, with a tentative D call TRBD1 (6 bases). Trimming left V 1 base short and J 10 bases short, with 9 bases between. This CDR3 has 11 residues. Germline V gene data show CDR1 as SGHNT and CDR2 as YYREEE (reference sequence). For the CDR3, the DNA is TGTGCCAGCAGCTTGTCAGGGGAACAGTACTTC. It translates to CASSLSGEQYF.

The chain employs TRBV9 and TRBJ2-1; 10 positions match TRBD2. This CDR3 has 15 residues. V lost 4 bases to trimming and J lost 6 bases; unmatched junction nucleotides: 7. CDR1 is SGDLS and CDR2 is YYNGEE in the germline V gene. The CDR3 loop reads CASSSAGGPGNEQFF. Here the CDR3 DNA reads TGTGCCAGCAGCTCAGCGGGGGGGCCGGGCAATGAGCAGTTCTTC.

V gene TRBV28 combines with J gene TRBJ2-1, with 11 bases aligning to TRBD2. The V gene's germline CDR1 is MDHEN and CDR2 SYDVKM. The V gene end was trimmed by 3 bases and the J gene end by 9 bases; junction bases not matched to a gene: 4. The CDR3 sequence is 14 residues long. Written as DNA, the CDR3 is TGTGCCAGCAGTTTGACTAGCGGGGAAACTGAGCAGTTCTTC. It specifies CASSLTSGETEQFF.

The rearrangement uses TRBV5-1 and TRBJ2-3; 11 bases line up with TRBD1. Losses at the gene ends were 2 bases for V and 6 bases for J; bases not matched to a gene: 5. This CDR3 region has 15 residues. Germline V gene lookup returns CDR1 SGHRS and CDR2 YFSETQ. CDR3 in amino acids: CASSLGQGAGDTQYF. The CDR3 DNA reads TGCGCCAGCAGCTTAGGACAGGGGGCAGGGGATACGCAGTATTTT.

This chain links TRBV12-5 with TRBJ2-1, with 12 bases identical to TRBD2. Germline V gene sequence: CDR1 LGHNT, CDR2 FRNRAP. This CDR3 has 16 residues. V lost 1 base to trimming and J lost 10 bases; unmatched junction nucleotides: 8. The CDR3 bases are TGTGCTAGTGGTTTGGGAGCTAGCGGGGGGGCCGAGGAGCAGTTCTTC. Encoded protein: CASGLGASGGAEEQFF.

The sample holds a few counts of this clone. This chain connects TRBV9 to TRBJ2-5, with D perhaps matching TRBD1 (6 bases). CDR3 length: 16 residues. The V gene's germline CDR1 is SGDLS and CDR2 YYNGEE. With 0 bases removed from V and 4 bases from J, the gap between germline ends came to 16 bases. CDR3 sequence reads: CASSVGPGTSGETQYF. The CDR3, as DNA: TGTGCCAGCAGCGTAGGACCCGGGACATCGGGAGAGACCCAGTACTTC.

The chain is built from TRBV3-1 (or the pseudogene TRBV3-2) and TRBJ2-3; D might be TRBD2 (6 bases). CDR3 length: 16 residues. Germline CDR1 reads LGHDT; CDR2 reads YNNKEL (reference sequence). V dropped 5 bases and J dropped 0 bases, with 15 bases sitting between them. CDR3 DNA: TGTGCCAGCAGCTCGTACACTAGCACTAGCACAGATACGCAGTATTTT. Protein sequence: CASSSYTSTSTDTQYF.

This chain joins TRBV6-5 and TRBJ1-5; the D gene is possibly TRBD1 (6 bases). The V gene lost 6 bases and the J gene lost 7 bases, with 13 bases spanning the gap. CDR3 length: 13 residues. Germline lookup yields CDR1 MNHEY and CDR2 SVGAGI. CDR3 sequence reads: CASRWSGAQPQHF. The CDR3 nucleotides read TGTGCCAGCAGGTGGTCAGGGGCCCAGCCCCAGCATTTT.

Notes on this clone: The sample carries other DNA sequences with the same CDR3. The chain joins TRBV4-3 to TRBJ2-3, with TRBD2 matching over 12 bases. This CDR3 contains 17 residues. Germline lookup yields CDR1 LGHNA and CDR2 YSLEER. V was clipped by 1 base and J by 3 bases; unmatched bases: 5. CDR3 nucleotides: TGCGCCAGCAGCCAAGGTCTAGCGGGGGGGAGGACAGATACGCAGTATTTT. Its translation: CASSQGLAGGRTDTQYF.

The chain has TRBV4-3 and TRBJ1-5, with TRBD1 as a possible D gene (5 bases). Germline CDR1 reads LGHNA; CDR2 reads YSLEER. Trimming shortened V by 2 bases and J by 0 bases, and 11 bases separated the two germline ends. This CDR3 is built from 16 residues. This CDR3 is CASSQTIQGSNQPQHF. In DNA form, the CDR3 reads TGCGCCAGCAGCCAAACCATCCAGGGTAGCAATCAGCCCCAGCATTTT.

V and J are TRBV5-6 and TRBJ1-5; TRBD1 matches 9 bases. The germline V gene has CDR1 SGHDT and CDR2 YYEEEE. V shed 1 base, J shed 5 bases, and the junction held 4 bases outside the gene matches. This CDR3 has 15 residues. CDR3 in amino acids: CASSLMGQGYQPQHF. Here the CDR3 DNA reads TGTGCCAGCAGCTTGATGGGACAGGGATATCAGCCCCAGCATTTT.

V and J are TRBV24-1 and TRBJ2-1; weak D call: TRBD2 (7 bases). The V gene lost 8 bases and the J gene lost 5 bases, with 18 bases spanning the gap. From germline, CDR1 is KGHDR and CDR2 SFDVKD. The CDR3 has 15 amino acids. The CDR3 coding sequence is TGTGCCACCACCGGCGGTGGGGGGGCCCACAATGAGCAGTTCTTC. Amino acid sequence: CATTGGGGAHNEQFF.

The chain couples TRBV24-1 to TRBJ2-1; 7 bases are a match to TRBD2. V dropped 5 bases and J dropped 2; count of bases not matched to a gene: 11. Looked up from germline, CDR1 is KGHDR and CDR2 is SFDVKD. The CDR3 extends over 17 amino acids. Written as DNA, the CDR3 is TGTGCCACCAGTGTTGGTTCCGGACTAGTACCCTACAATGAGCAGTTCTTC. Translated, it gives CATSVGSGLVPYNEQFF.

CDR3 sequence reads: CASSPDRGSGNTIYF. DNA of the CDR3: TGTGCCAGCAGCCCGGACAGAGGCTCTGGAAACACCATATATTTT. The chain has TRBV7-6 and TRBJ1-3; a possible D gene is TRBD1 (6 bases). Trimming pared 5 bases from V and 0 bases from J, leaving 11 bases between. This CDR3 is built from 15 residues. CDR1 and CDR2 (germline): SGHVS, FNYEAQ.

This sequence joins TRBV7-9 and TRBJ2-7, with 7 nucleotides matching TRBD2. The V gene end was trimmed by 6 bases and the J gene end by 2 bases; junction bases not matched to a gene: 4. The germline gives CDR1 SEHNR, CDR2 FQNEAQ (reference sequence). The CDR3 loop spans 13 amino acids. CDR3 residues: CASRSTSAYEQYF. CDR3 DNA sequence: TGTGCCAGCAGGAGCACTAGCGCCTACGAGCAGTACTTC.

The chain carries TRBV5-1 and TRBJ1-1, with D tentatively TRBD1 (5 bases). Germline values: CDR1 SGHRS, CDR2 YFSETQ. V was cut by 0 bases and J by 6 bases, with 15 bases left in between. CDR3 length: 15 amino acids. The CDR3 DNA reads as TGCGCCAGCAGCTTGGGGCAGGGAACGACGCCTGAAGCTTTCTTT. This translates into CASSLGQGTTPEAFF.

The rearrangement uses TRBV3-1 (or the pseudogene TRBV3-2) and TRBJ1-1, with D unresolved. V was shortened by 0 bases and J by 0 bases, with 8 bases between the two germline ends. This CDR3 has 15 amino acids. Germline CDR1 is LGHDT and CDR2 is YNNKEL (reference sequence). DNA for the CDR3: TGTGCCAGCAGCCAAGATACCACAGTGAACACTGAAGCTTTCTTT. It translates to CASSQDTTVNTEAFF.